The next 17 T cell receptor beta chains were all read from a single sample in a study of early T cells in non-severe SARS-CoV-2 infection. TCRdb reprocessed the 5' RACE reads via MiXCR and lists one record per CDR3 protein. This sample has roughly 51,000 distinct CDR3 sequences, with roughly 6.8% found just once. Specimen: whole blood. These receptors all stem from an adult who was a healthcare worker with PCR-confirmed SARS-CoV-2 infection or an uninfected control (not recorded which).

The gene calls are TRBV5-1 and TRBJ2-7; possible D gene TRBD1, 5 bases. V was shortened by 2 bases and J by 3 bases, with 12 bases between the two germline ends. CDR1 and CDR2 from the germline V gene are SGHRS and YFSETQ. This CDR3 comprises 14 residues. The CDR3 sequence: CASSFLQGNYEQYF. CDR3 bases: TGCGCCAGCAGCTTCCTTCAGGGTAACTACGAGCAGTACTTC.

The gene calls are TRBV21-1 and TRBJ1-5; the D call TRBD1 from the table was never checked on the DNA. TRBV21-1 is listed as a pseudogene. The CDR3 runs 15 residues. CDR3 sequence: CASSTRTGRNQPQHF. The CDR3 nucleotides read TGTGCCAGCAGCACAAGGACAGGGCGCAATCAGCCCCAGCATTTT.

The CDR3 DNA sequence: TGCGCCAGCAGCCAAGATAAGGGGGAAGGGAAAATGTGGAAACTGTTTTTT. This codes for CASSQDKGEGKMWKLFF. V gene TRBV4-3 combines with J gene TRBJ1-4, with a possible D match to TRBD1 (6 bases). Germline V gene lookup returns CDR1 LGHNA and CDR2 YSLEER. CDR3 size: 17 residues. V lost 0 bases, J lost 11 bases, and 22 bases lay in between.

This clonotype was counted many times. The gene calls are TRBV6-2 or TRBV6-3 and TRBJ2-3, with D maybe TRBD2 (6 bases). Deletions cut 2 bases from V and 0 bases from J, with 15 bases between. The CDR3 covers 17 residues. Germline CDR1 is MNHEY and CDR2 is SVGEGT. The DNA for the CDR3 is TGTGCCAGCAGTTACCCTGCCTGGAGGGGCAGCACAGATACGCAGTATTTT. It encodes CASSYPAWRGSTDTQYF.

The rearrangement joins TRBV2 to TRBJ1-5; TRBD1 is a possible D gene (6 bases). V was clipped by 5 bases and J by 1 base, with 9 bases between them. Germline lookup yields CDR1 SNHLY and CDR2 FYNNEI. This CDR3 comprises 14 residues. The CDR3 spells CASSRTESNQPQHF. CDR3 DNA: TGTGCCAGCAGTCGGACAGAAAGCAATCAGCCCCAGCATTTT. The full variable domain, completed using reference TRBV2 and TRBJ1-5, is EPEVTQTPSHQVTQMGQEVILRCVPISNHLYFYWYRQILGQKVEFLVSFYNNEISEKSEIFDDQFSVERPDGSNFTLKIRSTKLEDSAMYFCASSRTESNQPQHFGDGTRLSIL.

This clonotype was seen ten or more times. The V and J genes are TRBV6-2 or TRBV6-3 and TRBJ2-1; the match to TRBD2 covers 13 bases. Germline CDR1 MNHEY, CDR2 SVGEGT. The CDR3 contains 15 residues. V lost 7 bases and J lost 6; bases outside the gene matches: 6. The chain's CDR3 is CASIQGLAGRNEQFF. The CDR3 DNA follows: TGTGCCAGCATTCAGGGACTAGCGGGGCGCAATGAGCAGTTCTTC.

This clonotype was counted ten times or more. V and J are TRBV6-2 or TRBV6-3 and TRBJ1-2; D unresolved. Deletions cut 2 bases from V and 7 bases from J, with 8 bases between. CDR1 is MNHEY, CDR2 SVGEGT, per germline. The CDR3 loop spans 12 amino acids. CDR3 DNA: TGTGCCAGCAGTTACAGTCACAGTGGCTACACCTTC. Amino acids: CASSYSHSGYTF.

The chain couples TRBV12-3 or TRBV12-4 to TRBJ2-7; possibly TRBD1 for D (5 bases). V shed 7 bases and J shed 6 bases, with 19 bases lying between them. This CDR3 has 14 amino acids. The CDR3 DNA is TGTGCCAGCAATTTCAACAGGCAAGGAGCCGAGCAGTACTTC. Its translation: CASNFNRQGAEQYF.

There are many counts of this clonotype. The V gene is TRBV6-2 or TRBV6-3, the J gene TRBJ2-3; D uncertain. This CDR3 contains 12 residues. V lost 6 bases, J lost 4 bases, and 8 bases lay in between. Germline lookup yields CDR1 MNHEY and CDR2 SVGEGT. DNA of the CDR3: TGTGCCAGCAGGAGGAGTTCAGATACGCAGTATTTT. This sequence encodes CASRRSSDTQYF.

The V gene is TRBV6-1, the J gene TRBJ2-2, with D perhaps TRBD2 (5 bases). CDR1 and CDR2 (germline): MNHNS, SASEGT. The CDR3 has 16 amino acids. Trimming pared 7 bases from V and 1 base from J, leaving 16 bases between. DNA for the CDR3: TGTGCCAGCACTTCGAGGGCCCCTGGGAACACCGGGGAGCTGTTTTTT. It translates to CASTSRAPGNTGELFF.

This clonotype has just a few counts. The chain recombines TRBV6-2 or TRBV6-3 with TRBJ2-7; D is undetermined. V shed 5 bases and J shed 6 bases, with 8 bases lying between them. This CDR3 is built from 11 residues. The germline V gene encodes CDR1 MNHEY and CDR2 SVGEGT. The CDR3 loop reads CASSKPPEQYF. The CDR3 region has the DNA TGTGCCAGCAGTAAACCTCCCGAGCAGTACTTC.

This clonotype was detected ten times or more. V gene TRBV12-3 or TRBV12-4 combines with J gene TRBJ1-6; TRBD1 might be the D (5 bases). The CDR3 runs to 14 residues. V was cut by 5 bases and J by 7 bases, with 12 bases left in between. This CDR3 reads CASSLQGTNSPLHF. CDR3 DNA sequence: TGTGCCAGCAGTCTTCAGGGAACCAATTCACCCCTCCACTTT.

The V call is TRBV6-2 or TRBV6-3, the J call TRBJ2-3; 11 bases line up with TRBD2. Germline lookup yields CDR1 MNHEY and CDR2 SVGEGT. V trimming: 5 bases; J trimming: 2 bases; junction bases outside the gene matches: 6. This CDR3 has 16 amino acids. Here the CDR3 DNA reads TGTGCCAGCAGTACCCCTAGCGGGGGGCTCACAGATACGCAGTATTTT. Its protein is CASSTPSGGLTDTQYF.

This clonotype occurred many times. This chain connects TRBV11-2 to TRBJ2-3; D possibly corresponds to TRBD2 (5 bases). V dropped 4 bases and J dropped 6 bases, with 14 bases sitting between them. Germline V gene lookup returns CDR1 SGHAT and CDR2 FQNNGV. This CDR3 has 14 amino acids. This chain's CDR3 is CASSSQRTGDTQYF. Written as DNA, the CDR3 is TGTGCCAGCAGCTCCCAGCGGACTGGGGATACGCAGTATTTT.

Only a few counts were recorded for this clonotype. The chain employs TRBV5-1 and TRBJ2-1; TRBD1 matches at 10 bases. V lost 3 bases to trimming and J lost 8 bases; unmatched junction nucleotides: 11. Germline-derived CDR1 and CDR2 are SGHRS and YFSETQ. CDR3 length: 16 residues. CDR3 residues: CASSSVRQGAHDEQFF. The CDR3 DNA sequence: TGCGCCAGCAGCTCAGTTCGACAGGGGGCTCACGATGAGCAGTTCTTC.

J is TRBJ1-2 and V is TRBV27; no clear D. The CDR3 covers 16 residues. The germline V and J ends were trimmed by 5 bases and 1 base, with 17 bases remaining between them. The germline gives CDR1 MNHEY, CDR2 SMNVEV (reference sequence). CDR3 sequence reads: CASSPLRHDYNYGYTF. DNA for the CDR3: TGTGCCAGCAGTCCACTTAGACACGACTATAACTATGGCTACACCTTC.

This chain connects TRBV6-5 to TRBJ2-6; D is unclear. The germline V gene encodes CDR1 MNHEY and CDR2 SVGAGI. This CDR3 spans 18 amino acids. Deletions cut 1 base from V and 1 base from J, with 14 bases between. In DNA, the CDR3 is TGTGCCAGCAGTTACTGGACCCCAAACCGGTCTGGGGCCAACGTCCTGACTTTC. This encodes CASSYWTPNRSGANVLTF.